The 32 T cell receptor beta chains presented below share a single source sample, sequenced in a study of Graves' ophthalmopathy and Graves' hyperthyroidism. Amplification from RNA transcripts yielded the TCR beta CDR3 regions. The library came from an HTBI-primed first-round RT-PCR and a second-round multiplex PCR. MiXCR, run by TCRdb on the multiplex PCR reads, gives a single entry per CDR3 protein. Seen here are 650,000 to 900,000 distinct CDR3 sequences, approximately 40% observed once, and the top ten hold around 40%. Sample: peripheral blood. These TCRs come from an adult man with Graves' ophthalmopathy.

Turning to this clonotype: The junction departs from the called germline gene at one end, perhaps through a read error. J is TRBJ1-6 and V is TRBV10-3, with D possibly matching TRBD1 (5 bases). CDR3 length: 12 amino acids. CDR1 is ENHRY, CDR2 SYGVKD, per germline. The CDR3 loop reads CASSLSGTALHF. The CDR3 nucleotides are TGTGCCAGCAGTTTATCGGGGACGGCCCTCCACTTT.

V usage is TRBV19 and J usage is TRBJ1-1; the D is unclear. Trimming pared 2 bases from V and 0 bases from J, leaving 7 bases between. CDR3 length: 14 amino acids. From germline, CDR1 is LNHDA and CDR2 SQIVND (reference sequence). The chain's CDR3 is CASSINMVNTEAFF. The CDR3, as DNA: TGTGCCAGTAGTATAAACATGGTGAACACTGAAGCTTTCTTT.

Many counts were recorded for this clonotype. The gene calls are TRBV7-7 and TRBJ2-5; TRBD2 matches at 9 bases. Per the germline V gene, CDR1 is SSHAT and CDR2 is FNYEAQ (reference sequence). This CDR3 has 13 residues. This CDR3 reads CASGTSPSETQYF. Here the CDR3 DNA reads TGTGCTAGCGGGACTAGCCCATCCGAGACCCAGTACTTC.

A word on this clonotype: This may be a read error, as it is one base from a much larger clone. The V gene is TRBV5-1, the J gene TRBJ2-5; maybe TRBD2 (6 bases). CDR3 length: 13 residues. Germline V gives CDR1 SGHRS, CDR2 YFSETQ. The CDR3 region has the DNA TGTGCCAGCGGCGTGACTAGAGGAGAGACCCAGTACTTC. This encodes CASGVTRGETQYF.

The chain is built from TRBV20-1 and TRBJ1-5, with TRBD1 as a possible D gene (5 bases). Germline V lookup: CDR1 DFQATT, CDR2 SNEGSKA (reference sequence). Trimming shortened V by 6 bases and J by 11 bases, and 17 bases separated the two germline ends. The CDR3 length is 12 residues. The CDR3 sequence is CSAGQGGETQHF. The CDR3 DNA reads TGCAGTGCGGGCCAGGGAGGAGAGACCCAGCATTTT.

The genes are TRBV19 and TRBJ1-5; maybe TRBD1 (6 bases). The germline V and J ends were trimmed by 3 bases and 5 bases, with 17 bases remaining between them. CDR1 is LNHDA and CDR2 is SQIVND in the germline V gene (reference sequence). The CDR3 consists of 16 residues. The CDR3 sequence is CASSMSSRGSDQPQHF. In DNA, the CDR3 is TGTGCCAGTAGTATGAGTAGCAGGGGAAGCGATCAGCCCCAGCATTTT.

This rearrangement joins TRBV10-3 to TRBJ2-1; 7 bases align to TRBD1. The CDR3 spans 16 residues. Germline CDR1 is ENHRY and CDR2 is SYGVKD. J gave up 3 bases and V 3 bases, and 8 bases lay outside the gene matches. CDR3 region: CAISDRGTAGYNEQFF. The CDR3, as DNA: TGTGCCATCAGTGATAGGGGGACAGCCGGCTACAATGAGCAGTTCTTC.

There are a few counts of this clonotype. This chain connects TRBV12-3 or TRBV12-4 to TRBJ2-3, with 10 bases matching TRBD2. The ends lost 4 bases at V and 0 bases at J; junction bases unmatched: 7. This CDR3 has 17 residues. CDR3 in amino acids: CASSYQGTSESTDTQYF. DNA for the CDR3: TGTGCCAGCAGTTACCAAGGGACTAGCGAAAGCACAGATACGCAGTATTTT.

The chain couples TRBV10-1 to TRBJ2-7, with TRBD2 as a possible D gene (6 bases). CDR3 size: 15 residues. V lost 0 bases and J lost 5, with 14 bases in between. The germline CDR1 and CDR2 sequences are WNHNN and SYGVQD (reference sequence). As DNA, the CDR3 is TGCGCCAGCAGTGAGTCCGGGAGAGGGACCGACGAGCAGTACTTC. Protein product: CASSESGRGTDEQYF.

This clonotype came up a few times. This CDR3 is CASSFILVAGMNTEAFF. DNA for the CDR3: TGTGCCAGCAGCTTTATTCTTGTAGCCGGGATGAACACTGAAGCTTTCTTT. V and J are TRBV7-2 and TRBJ1-1; D gene ambiguous. The CDR3 length is 17 residues. Germline loops: CDR1 SGHTA, CDR2 FQGNSA. The V and J ends lost 3 bases and 0 bases respectively, with 17 bases between them.

The rearrangement uses TRBV7-6 and TRBJ2-7; 10 bases align to TRBD1. This CDR3 is built from 15 residues. Unmatched junction bases numbered 7, after V lost 3 bases and J lost 5 bases. Germline CDR1 SGHVS, CDR2 FNYEAQ. The CDR3 bases are TGTGCCAGCAGCTTTGGGACAGGGGAGGCTAACGAGCAGTACTTC. Residues: CASSFGTGEANEQYF.

The chain recombines TRBV5-6 with TRBJ1-2, with D possibly matching TRBD1 (5 bases). This CDR3 region has 14 residues. Germline assignment: CDR1 SGHDT and CDR2 YYEEEE. Trimming removed 0 bases from V and 9 bases from J, with 15 bases in between. The DNA for the CDR3 is TGTGCCAGCAGCTTGGTGGCAGCCTGGGGGAGCTACACCTTC. Protein: CASSLVAAWGSYTF.

J is TRBJ2-7 and V is TRBV10-2; possible D gene TRBD2, 5 bases. Germline CDR1 is WSHSY and CDR2 is SAAADI. This CDR3 is 12 amino acids long. Trimming stripped 11 bases from V and 7 bases from J, with 18 bases between. The CDR3 DNA sequence: TGCGCCGCGCCGGGATGCTACAATGAGCAGTACTTC. Translation gives CAAPGCYNEQYF.

There are a few counts of this clonotype. The chain links TRBV7-2 to TRBJ1-5; TRBD1 matches at 7 bases. The CDR3 contains 16 residues. The V gene's germline CDR1 is SGHTA and CDR2 FQGNSA. V shed 6 bases and J 4 bases; nucleotides not matched to a gene: 12. DNA of the CDR3: TGTGCCAGCAGTTACTCGACTGGGACAGCTAATCAGCCCCAGCATTTT. This gives the protein CASSYSTGTANQPQHF.

This clonotype showed up just a few times. The V and J genes are TRBV4-3 and TRBJ1-1; no clear D gene. CDR1 is LGHNA and CDR2 is YSLEER in the germline V gene. The CDR3 loop spans 15 amino acids. V was trimmed by 6 bases and J by 4 bases, leaving 18 bases between them. CDR3 DNA sequence: TGCGCCAGCAGTTACGGCGGTACGGGTAGCACTGAAGCTTTCTTT. Protein sequence: CASSYGGTGSTEAFF.

DNA for the CDR3: TGTGCCAGCAGTGTGGGAAGAGGGAGCAATCAGCCCCAGCATTTT. As protein: CASSVGRGSNQPQHF. The gene calls are TRBV2 and TRBJ1-5; unclear D gene. CDR3 size: 15 residues. Deletions cut 4 bases from V and 1 base from J, with 11 bases between. The germline V gene encodes CDR1 SNHLY and CDR2 FYNNEI.

This chain joins TRBV7-9 and TRBJ2-5; 9 nucleotides align to TRBD1. The CDR3 has 18 amino acids. V shed 5 bases and J 1 base; nucleotides not matched to a gene: 14. Germline V lookup: CDR1 SEHNR, CDR2 FQNEAQ (reference sequence). The CDR3 nucleotides are TGTGCCAGCAGCGTCACAGGGGGCCCCACCGGGGTCCAAGAGACCCAGTACTTC. Its translation: CASSVTGGPTGVQETQYF.

This clonotype was recorded at least ten times. The chain employs TRBV15 and TRBJ1-4; D is unresolved. V was pared by 6 bases and J by 0 bases, with 8 bases between. The CDR3 totals 14 residues. Germline CDR1 reads LNHNV; CDR2 reads YYDKDF (reference sequence). CDR3 sequence: CATSRRTTNEKLFF. The CDR3 region has the DNA TGTGCCACCAGTCGCCGGACAACTAATGAAAAACTGTTTTTT.

The table lists this clonotype with a few counts. V usage is TRBV20-1 and J usage is TRBJ2-7; tentatively, D is TRBD1 (6 bases). The V end was cut by 3 bases, the J end by 3 bases, with 12 bases between. This CDR3 region has 13 residues. The germline gives CDR1 DFQATT, CDR2 SNEGSKA (reference sequence). The CDR3 sequence: CSASHRDLYEQYF. CDR3 sequence (DNA): TGCAGTGCTAGCCACAGGGACCTCTACGAGCAGTACTTC.

As for this clonotype: The final CDR3 position lacks the conserved phenylalanine or tryptophan, pointing to a likely read error. The chain couples TRBV15 to TRBJ1-5; D possibly corresponds to TRBD1 (6 bases). Per germline, CDR1 LNHNV and CDR2 YYDKDF (reference sequence). Between the trimmed V and J ends, which lost 1 base and 1 base, there was a span of 11 bases. The CDR3 sequence is 16 residues long. The CDR3 coding sequence is TGTGCCACCAGCAGAGTTCCGGGGGCAAGCAATCAGCCCCAGCATCTT. This sequence encodes CATSRVPGASNQPQHL.

This clonotype came up many times. The chain links TRBV2 to TRBJ2-7, with D possibly TRBD2 on 7 matching bases. Trimming took off 10 bases at V and 2 bases at J, with 15 bases between the two ends. The germline CDR1 and CDR2 sequences are SNHLY and FYNNEI. This CDR3 is 13 amino acids long. The CDR3 coding sequence is TGTGCCATTGGAGGGGGGGGGACCTACGAGCAGTACTTC. It yields the protein CAIGGGGTYEQYF.

This clonotype came up many times. The chain employs TRBV29-1 and TRBJ1-5, with D perhaps matching TRBD1 (6 bases). The CDR3 covers 17 residues. Deletions cut 6 bases from V and 4 bases from J, with 25 bases between. Looked up from germline, CDR1 is SQVTM and CDR2 is ANQGSEA. The CDR3 here is CSVGTDSLNLRNQPQHF. In DNA, the CDR3 is TGCAGCGTGGGGACGGACAGCCTGAACCTAAGGAATCAGCCCCAGCATTTT. Full variable domain (outside the CDR3, taken from reference TRBV29-1 and TRBJ1-5): SAVISQKPSRDICQRGTSLTIQCQVDSQVTMMFWYRQQPGQSLTLIATANQGSEATYESGFVIDKFPISRPNLTFSTLTVSNMSPEDSSIYLCSVGTDSLNLRNQPQHFGDGTRLSIL.

With regard to this clonotype: A much bigger clone sits one base away, suggesting this may be a read error. The CDR3 loop reads CAGSLSGGAGANVLTF. CDR3 coding DNA: TGTGCCGGCAGCTTAAGTGGGGGAGCTGGGGCCAACGTCCTGACTTTC. The chain combines TRBV7-9 with TRBJ2-6; D may be TRBD1 or TRBD2 (5 bases each). In germline, CDR1 is SEHNR, CDR2 FQNEAQ (reference sequence). The CDR3 loop spans 16 amino acids.

This chain links TRBV20-1 with TRBJ1-1; unclear D gene. Germline values: CDR1 DFQATT, CDR2 SNEGSKA (reference sequence). V lost 8 bases and J 1 base, leaving 11 bases between the germline ends. This CDR3 comprises 12 residues. The CDR3 loop is CSLVYRNTEAFF. The CDR3 bases are TGCAGTCTTGTATACAGGAACACTGAAGCTTTCTTT.

This clonotype was observed many times. The chain couples TRBV5-5 to TRBJ2-5; weak D call: TRBD2 (5 bases). Looked up from germline, CDR1 is SGHKS and CDR2 is YYEKEE (reference sequence). The CDR3 runs 13 residues. The V end was cut by 4 bases, the J end by 5 bases, with 12 bases between. CDR3 DNA: TGTGCCAGCAGCACCGCGGGTGACGAGACCCAGTACTTC. This encodes CASSTAGDETQYF.

This clonotype appeared many times. This chain connects TRBV10-3 to TRBJ2-7; D remains ambiguous. From germline, CDR1 is ENHRY and CDR2 SYGVKD. The CDR3 contains 15 residues. The V end lost 0 bases, the J end lost 0 bases, and 9 bases lay between the germline ends. This CDR3 is CAISESRASSYEQYF. The CDR3 DNA reads TGTGCCATCAGTGAGTCTAGGGCCTCCTCCTACGAGCAGTACTTC.

This rearrangement joins TRBV20-1 to TRBJ1-5; 8 bases are shared with TRBD1. CDR3 length: 13 amino acids. Trimming at V came to 3 bases and at J to 4 bases, leaving 2 bases not matched to a gene. Germline V CDR1 and CDR2: DFQATT, SNEGSKA (reference sequence). The CDR3 is CSARDRENQPQHF. The CDR3 DNA sequence: TGCAGTGCTAGGGACAGGGAGAATCAGCCCCAGCATTTT.

The chain couples TRBV29-1 to TRBJ1-1; TRBD1 aligns across 7 bases. V trimming: 4 bases; J trimming: 2 bases; junction bases outside the gene matches: 10. Germline lookup yields CDR1 SQVTM and CDR2 ANQGSEA. This CDR3 is 15 amino acids long. The CDR3 DNA sequence: TGCAGCGTTGGGGGAGACAGGGTGGGCAACACTGAAGCTTTCTTT. Amino acid sequence: CSVGGDRVGNTEAFF.

There are many counts of this clonotype. The CDR3 DNA is TGTGCCACCCGAACCCCGACAGGGAGGGGAGAGGAGACCCAGTACTTC. Its translation is CATRTPTGRGEETQYF. The V call is TRBV10-3, the J call TRBJ2-5; either TRBD1 or TRBD2 may fit D (7 bases each). The CDR3 has 16 amino acids. Trimming took off 10 bases at V and 5 bases at J, with 26 bases between the two ends. Germline loops: CDR1 ENHRY, CDR2 SYGVKD.

The chain is built from TRBV10-3 and TRBJ2-7; D is uncertain. Per germline, CDR1 ENHRY and CDR2 SYGVKD. V gave up 2 bases and J gave up 4 bases, with 6 bases separating them. The CDR3 is 12 residues long. CDR3 DNA: TGTGCCATCAGTGAGCCCTTATACGAGCAGTACTTC. Translating gives CAISEPLYEQYF.

V and J are TRBV2 and TRBJ1-2, with 8 bases that match TRBD1. The germline gives CDR1 SNHLY, CDR2 FYNNEI. This CDR3 has 14 residues. Trimming removed 5 bases from V and 6 bases from J; junction bases left unmatched: 8. The CDR3 DNA is TGTGCCAGCAGTTTAACGGCAGGGGGCGATGGCTACACCTTC. Protein: CASSLTAGGDGYTF.

This clonotype was observed many times. The J gene is TRBJ1-4, the V gene TRBV16; unclear D gene. Germline V lookup: CDR1 KGHSY, CDR2 FQNENV. The CDR3 covers 16 residues. Deletions cut 3 bases from V and 2 bases from J, with 13 bases between. The CDR3 sequence: CASSHPTGWTNEKLFF. As DNA, the CDR3 is TGTGCCAGCAGCCACCCCACCGGTTGGACTAATGAAAAACTGTTTTTT.